These 5 T cell receptor beta chains were all obtained from the same sample, sequenced in a study of radiation and T cells in renal cell carcinoma. Sequencing used immunoSEQ multiplex PCR; TCRdb keeps in-frame clones, though not all of them. The sample holds 15,000 or so clones; just over 55% are singletons and the top ten take 13%. Treatment denoted: treatment-naive control, cytoreductive nephrectomy. The sequences come from tumor tissue, collected from a patient whose treatment was nephrectomy without radiotherapy. The source is a man aged 50 or older with renal cell carcinoma.

The chain recombines TRBV18 with TRBJ1-2; 7 bases map to TRBD1. There are 14 residues in the CDR3. The junction had 8 bases not matched to a gene; V was cut back by 2 bases and J by 8 bases. Per germline, CDR1 KGHSH and CDR2 LQKENI. The CDR3 protein is CASSPGTDEGGYTF. The CDR3 nucleotides are TGTGCCAGCTCACCAGGGACAGATGAAGGGGGCTACACCTTC.

The J gene is TRBJ2-3, the V gene TRBV9; D gene ambiguous. This CDR3 is built from 14 residues. In germline, CDR1 is SGDLS, CDR2 YYNGEE. V lost 0 bases and J 3 bases, leaving 8 bases between the germline ends. CDR3 sequence: CASSVGGRTDTQYF. The CDR3 nucleotides read TGTGCCAGCAGCGTAGGAGGACGAACAGATACGCAGTATTTT. Drawing the rest from reference TRBV9 and TRBJ2-3, the complete variable domain is DSGVTQTPKHLITATGQRVTLRCSPRSGDLSVYWYQQSLDQGLQFLIQYYNGEERAKGNILERFSAQQFPDLHSELNLSSLELGDSALYFCASSVGGRTDTQYFGPGTRLTVL.

The CDR3 protein is CSASNSGTGSTEAFF. CDR3 nucleotide sequence: TGCAGCGCCTCAAATTCCGGGACAGGGAGCACTGAAGCTTTCTTT. The chain has TRBV29-1 and TRBJ1-1, with 9 bases identical to TRBD1. The ends lost 7 bases at V and 4 bases at J; junction bases unmatched: 13. Germline loops: CDR1 SQVTM, CDR2 ANQGSEA. CDR3 length equals 15 residues.

The chain links TRBV2 to TRBJ2-1, with TRBD1 identical over 10 bases. This CDR3 region has 14 residues. Germline V lookup: CDR1 SNHLY, CDR2 FYNNEI. V shed 7 bases and J 7 bases; nucleotides not matched to a gene: 7. As DNA, the CDR3 is TGTGCCAGCAAAGTAGGGACAGGGGAAAATGAGCAGTTCTTC. Encoded protein: CASKVGTGENEQFF.

V and J are TRBV9 and TRBJ2-2, with 9 bases that match TRBD2. The V segment lost 1 base and the J segment 6 bases; nucleotides outside the gene matches: 7. The CDR3 loop spans 16 amino acids. CDR1 is SGDLS, CDR2 YYNGEE, per germline. This CDR3 reads CASSVKSGGSAGELFF. CDR3 nucleotide sequence: TGTGCCAGCAGCGTAAAGAGCGGGGGGAGTGCCGGGGAGCTGTTTTTT.